The 30 T cell receptor beta chains below all came from one sample that was sequenced in a study of blood T cell repertoires in COVID-19. Measured with immunoSEQ multiplex PCR; TCRdb has only the in-frame clones, and not every one. The table includes over 200,000 clones, over 80% detected once. Sequencing input: PBMCs or T cells enriched from blood (not recorded which). All receptors derive from a man in his late teens or twenties with acute COVID-19.

The chain has TRBV19 and TRBJ2-1; weak D call: TRBD1 (7 bases). CDR1 and CDR2 (germline): LNHDA, SQIVND (reference sequence). Trimming pared 3 bases from V and 8 bases from J, leaving 17 bases between. The CDR3 runs to 15 residues. As DNA, the CDR3 is TGTGCCAGTAGTATGGGTTACAGGGGACTGGATGAGCAGTTCTTC. Translation gives CASSMGYRGLDEQFF.

This clone was counted only a few times. This chain joins TRBV5-1 and TRBJ2-2; possibly TRBD2 for D (5 bases). The germline V gene has CDR1 SGHRS and CDR2 YFSETQ. With 6 bases removed from V and 5 bases from J, the gap between germline ends came to 17 bases. The length of the CDR3 is 15 residues. CDR3 coding DNA: TGCGCCAGCAACCCGACTACGTCGGGGACCGGGGAGCTGTTTTTT. It codes for CASNPTTSGTGELFF.

The rearrangement joins TRBV27 to TRBJ2-2, with no clear D. V lost 0 bases, J lost 4 bases, and 9 bases lay in between. There are 15 residues in the CDR3. CDR1 is MNHEY and CDR2 is SMNVEV in the germline V gene (reference sequence). The DNA for the CDR3 is TGTGCCAGCAGTTTATCGGTCCCGGGCACCGGGGAGCTGTTTTTT. This encodes CASSLSVPGTGELFF.

The rearrangement joins TRBV27 to TRBJ1-2; tentative D call: TRBD1 (6 bases). Germline CDR1 and CDR2: MNHEY and SMNVEV (reference sequence). The CDR3 is made up of 13 amino acids. V was clipped by 5 bases and J by 4 bases, with 11 bases between them. The CDR3 DNA reads as TGTGCCAGCAGTGCCGGGACACTCTATGGCTACACCTTC. It is translated as CASSAGTLYGYTF.

The V gene is TRBV2, the J gene TRBJ1-2; maybe TRBD1 (5 bases). V lost 8 bases to trimming and J lost 4 bases, with 17 bases between them. CDR1 is SNHLY and CDR2 is FYNNEI in the germline V gene. CDR3 size: 14 residues. The CDR3 DNA is TGTGCCAGCCAGGGCCCCGGGCTCGGCTATGGCTACACCTTC. It specifies CASQGPGLGYGYTF.

The CDR3 is CASSEPGGLGTEAFF. CDR3 nucleotide sequence: TGCGCCAGCAGTGAGCCAGGGGGGCTTGGGACTGAAGCTTTCTTT. The genes are TRBV10-1 and TRBJ1-1; 7 positions agree with TRBD1. Germline V gene lookup returns CDR1 WNHNN and CDR2 SYGVQD (reference sequence). CDR3 size: 15 residues. J was trimmed by 5 bases and V by 2 bases; bases with no gene match: 8.

This chain connects TRBV9 to TRBJ2-3; 10 bases are shared with TRBD1. CDR3 length equals 15 residues. Germline lookup yields CDR1 SGDLS and CDR2 YYNGEE. Trimming removed 5 bases from V and 3 bases from J; junction bases left unmatched: 6. As DNA, the CDR3 is TGTGCCAGCAGTCACCGGGACAGGGGTACAGATACGCAGTATTTT. Its translation is CASSHRDRGTDTQYF.

The chain couples TRBV28 to TRBJ2-1, with 12 bases that match TRBD2. The germline CDR1 and CDR2 sequences are MDHEN and SYDVKM. V was pared by 6 bases and J by 14 bases, with 23 bases of the junction left unmatched. The CDR3 contains 18 residues. The CDR3 DNA follows: TGTGCCAGCAGGGCTCCGCGAGGACTAGCGGGAAGTGGGGTCTATGAGTTCTTC. This gives the protein CASRAPRGLAGSGVYEFF.

The CDR3 sequence is CASSLGQANYGYTF. The CDR3 bases are TGTGCCAGCAGCTTAGGACAGGCGAACTATGGCTACACCTTC. V usage is TRBV7-9 and J usage is TRBJ1-2; a possible D gene is TRBD1 (6 bases). Trimming removed 1 base at V and 2 bases at J, with 8 bases between. CDR1 is SEHNR, CDR2 FQNEAQ, per germline (reference sequence). CDR3 length equals 14 residues.

The rearrangement uses TRBV19 and TRBJ2-1, with D possibly matching TRBD2 (6 bases). CDR3 length: 15 residues. V was trimmed by 5 bases and J by 5 bases, leaving 16 bases between them. Germline CDR1 and CDR2: LNHDA and SQIVND (reference sequence). The CDR3: CASSPVEGGHNEQFF. CDR3 in DNA: TGTGCCAGTAGTCCGGTAGAGGGAGGCCACAATGAGCAGTTCTTC.

This clone appeared a few times. This chain links TRBV30 with TRBJ1-4, with a tentative D call TRBD1 (5 bases). Germline CDR1 is GTSNPN and CDR2 is SVGIG (reference sequence). The CDR3 consists of 14 residues. The ends were cut back, 5 bases at V and 3 bases at J, with 13 bases in the middle. The CDR3 sequence is CAWGKGSANEKLFF. CDR3 DNA: TGTGCCTGGGGGAAGGGGTCGGCTAATGAAAAACTGTTTTTT.

V and J are TRBV27 and TRBJ2-7; D is unresolved. V was trimmed by 2 bases and J by 2 bases, leaving 7 bases between them. The CDR3 is 13 residues long. Germline lookup yields CDR1 MNHEY and CDR2 SMNVEV (reference sequence). The CDR3, as DNA: TGTGCCAGCAGTTTAGGCCCAACCTACGAGCAGTACTTC. Its translation: CASSLGPTYEQYF.

The V gene is TRBV19, the J gene TRBJ2-7, with 7 nucleotides matching TRBD2. The CDR3 contains 13 residues. In germline, CDR1 is LNHDA, CDR2 SQIVND (reference sequence). The V segment lost 2 bases and the J segment 5 bases; nucleotides outside the gene matches: 3. Here the CDR3 reads CASSIQGGNEQYF. DNA of the CDR3: TGTGCCAGTAGTATACAGGGAGGGAACGAGCAGTACTTC.

This sequence joins TRBV11-2 and TRBJ2-1, with 7 bases matching TRBD1. The V and J ends lost 6 bases and 0 bases, in that order; junction bases with no gene match: 8. From germline, CDR1 is SGHAT and CDR2 FQNNGV. The CDR3 is 16 residues long. The CDR3 nucleotides are TGTGCCAGCAGGCCCCACAGGGGTCCCTCCTACAATGAGCAGTTCTTC. Its protein product is CASRPHRGPSYNEQFF.

The rearrangement joins TRBV7-8 to TRBJ1-6; D unclear. This CDR3 comprises 13 residues. The V end lost 5 bases, the J end lost 12 bases, and 14 bases lay between the germline ends. Germline V CDR1 and CDR2: SGHVS, FQNEAQ. The CDR3 bases are TGTGCCAGCAGCCCCACCCGGGAGGTACCCCTCCACTTT. It encodes CASSPTREVPLHF. Together with reference TRBV7-8 and TRBJ1-6, the CDR3 gives the full variable domain: GAGVSQSPRYKVAKRGQDVALRCDPISGHVSLFWYQQALGQGPEFLTYFQNEAQLDKSGLPSDRFFAERPEGSVSTLKIQRTQQEDSAVYLCASSPTREVPLHFGNGTRLTVT.

The chain recombines TRBV6-2 or TRBV6-3 with TRBJ2-1; tentative D call: TRBD2 (5 bases). The CDR3 spans 12 residues. Trimming removed 2 bases from V and 9 bases from J, with 8 bases in between. CDR1 MNHEY and CDR2 SVGEGT come from the germline V gene. This CDR3 reads CASSYGRGEQFF. Written as DNA, the CDR3 is TGTGCCAGCAGTTACGGGAGAGGTGAGCAGTTCTTC.

With regard to this clone: One junction end disagrees with the germline gene, perhaps due to a read error. This chain uses TRBV4-2 with TRBJ2-4; 11 bases map to TRBD1. This CDR3 comprises 13 residues. Germline assignment: CDR1 LGHNA and CDR2 YNFKEQ. The CDR3 region is CASSQRTRDRGSF. The CDR3 nucleotides are TGTGCCAGCAGTCAGCGAACCCGGGACAGGGGGTCCTTC.

The chain is built from TRBV5-1 and TRBJ2-5; TRBD1 matches at 7 bases. The junction had 9 bases not matched to a gene; V was cut back by 6 bases and J by 4 bases. CDR1 and CDR2 from the germline V gene are SGHRS and YFSETQ. The CDR3 covers 14 residues. CDR3 nucleotide sequence: TGCGCCAGCAAGCCAGGGGGAGTACGAGAGACCCAGTACTTC. Translated: CASKPGGVRETQYF.

The rearrangement joins TRBV19 to TRBJ1-2; 7 nucleotides align to TRBD1. Germline assignment: CDR1 LNHDA and CDR2 SQIVND (reference sequence). V trimming: 7 bases; J trimming: 4 bases; junction bases outside the gene matches: 15. The CDR3 spans 16 residues. CDR3 amino acids: CASIPSAGTDVYGYTF. CDR3 nucleotide sequence: TGTGCCAGTATCCCCTCAGCCGGGACAGACGTCTATGGCTACACCTTC.

This chain joins TRBV9 and TRBJ2-3, with 7 positions matching TRBD1. CDR1 is SGDLS and CDR2 is YYNGEE in the germline V gene. Germline trimming cut 4 bases from V and 5 bases from J; bases unmatched to any gene: 4. The CDR3 is 13 residues long. CDR3 in DNA: TGTGCCAGCAGCCCCTGGACAGGAGATACGCAGTATTTT. Protein sequence: CASSPWTGDTQYF.

The rearrangement uses TRBV27 and TRBJ1-4, with TRBD1 as a possible D gene (5 bases). The CDR3 totals 12 residues. V lost 4 bases and J 5 bases, leaving 5 bases between the germline ends. CDR1 is MNHEY, CDR2 SMNVEV, per germline (reference sequence). The CDR3 region has the DNA TGTGCCAGCAGTTCAGGGAATGAAAAACTGTTTTTT. It is translated as CASSSGNEKLFF. The full variable domain, rest sourced from reference TRBV27 and TRBJ1-4, is EAQVTQNPRYLITVTGKKLTVTCSQNMNHEYMSWYRQDPGLGLRQIYYSMNVEVTDKGDVPEGYKVSRKEKRNFPLILESPSPNQTSLYFCASSSGNEKLFFGSGTQLSVL.

V usage is TRBV7-3 and J usage is TRBJ2-3, with D perhaps matching TRBD2 (5 bases). The germline V gene encodes CDR1 SGHTA and CDR2 FQGTGA. CDR3 size: 15 residues. V lost 2 bases, J lost 4 bases, and 13 bases lay in between. The CDR3 coding sequence is TGTGCCAGCAGCTTAGGCCGAGGGTTCCCAGATACGCAGTATTTT. Protein sequence: CASSLGRGFPDTQYF.

This sequence joins TRBV6-4 and TRBJ2-5; TRBD2 matches 8 bases. The junction had 4 bases not matched to a gene; V was cut back by 7 bases and J by 3 bases. Germline V gene data show CDR1 as MRHNA and CDR2 as SNTAGT. This CDR3 is built from 13 residues. The CDR3 coding sequence is TGTGCCAGCATCCCGGGGGGGGAAGAGACCCAGTACTTC. This sequence encodes CASIPGGEETQYF.

V and J are TRBV9 and TRBJ1-6; possible D gene TRBD1, 6 bases. This CDR3 region has 14 residues. V lost 4 bases, J lost 7 bases, and 12 bases lay in between. CDR1 is SGDLS and CDR2 is YYNGEE in the germline V gene. The DNA of the CDR3 is TGTGCCAGCAGCCTCAGGGGTTCCAATTCACCCCTCCACTTT. Protein sequence: CASSLRGSNSPLHF.

The V gene is TRBV28, the J gene TRBJ2-3; 9 bases fit TRBD2. CDR1 and CDR2 from the germline V gene are MDHEN and SYDVKM. This CDR3 has 15 residues. J gave up 2 bases and V 6 bases, and 6 bases lay outside the gene matches. The CDR3: CASSPGTSLTDTQYF. The DNA for the CDR3 is TGTGCCAGCAGCCCCGGGACTAGCCTCACAGATACGCAGTATTTT.

This clone was observed once. V gene TRBV5-6 combines with J gene TRBJ1-2; 7 positions match TRBD1. The CDR3 extends over 14 amino acids. The germline V gene has CDR1 SGHDT and CDR2 YYEEEE. With 4 bases clipped from V and 3 bases from J, the junction kept 6 bases outside the gene matches. The CDR3 coding sequence is TGTGCCAGCAGCGAATACGGGACAGACTATGGCTACACCTTC. It codes for CASSEYGTDYGYTF.

The CDR3 DNA is TGTGCCTGGAGAGCCCAGGGGGCGAGCAATTCACCCCTCCACTTT. Its translation is CAWRAQGASNSPLHF. The V gene is TRBV30, the J gene TRBJ1-6, with 8 bases matching TRBD1. Losses at the gene ends were 3 bases for V and 7 bases for J; bases not matched to a gene: 8. The length of the CDR3 is 15 residues. Germline CDR1 GTSNPN, CDR2 SVGIG (reference sequence).

The genes are TRBV4-1 and TRBJ1-5; 7 bases align to TRBD1. The V segment lost 1 base and the J segment 3 bases; nucleotides outside the gene matches: 3. The CDR3 spans 15 residues. Germline V gene data show CDR1 as MGHRA and CDR2 as YSYEKL. The CDR3 spells CASSQAQGINQPQHF. The CDR3 bases are TGCGCCAGCAGCCAAGCACAGGGGATCAATCAGCCCCAGCATTTT.

The J gene is TRBJ2-3, the V gene TRBV27; D perhaps matches TRBD2 (6 bases). The CDR3 extends over 15 amino acids. Trimming stripped 2 bases from V and 4 bases from J, with 13 bases between. Germline CDR1 MNHEY, CDR2 SMNVEV (reference sequence). The CDR3 DNA is TGTGCCAGCAGTTTAAACGGGAGAGTTTCAGATACGCAGTATTTT. As protein: CASSLNGRVSDTQYF.

V usage is TRBV5-4 and J usage is TRBJ1-2; 9 bases are shared with TRBD1. CDR3 length: 14 residues. Germline CDR1 is SGHNT and CDR2 is YYREEE (reference sequence). The trim removed 4 bases at V and 5 bases at J, leaving 6 bases unmatched. Written as DNA, the CDR3 is TGTGCCAGCAGCCAAATGGGACAGGGATATGGCTACACCTTC. Translation gives CASSQMGQGYGYTF.